The 29 T cell receptor beta chains below were found in one sample sequenced in a study of CD8 T cells in ankylosing spondylitis. In TCRdb, the 5' RACE reads were re-called with MiXCR into one record per CDR3 protein. This sample has a few hundred thousand distinct CDR3 sequences, with less than 25% found just once. The material sequenced was blood, either unsorted or a sorted T cell fraction (not recorded which). These receptor sequences come from a female donor with ankylosing spondylitis or in good health (not recorded which).

The table lists this clonotype with a count of one. The chain combines TRBV28 with TRBJ2-3, with D perhaps TRBD1 (6 bases). V was cut by 5 bases and J by 1 base, with 16 bases left in between. CDR3 length: 16 amino acids. Germline CDR1 and CDR2: MDHEN and SYDVKM. Here the CDR3 reads CASSDLSGHGTDTQYF. The CDR3 DNA follows: TGTGCCAGCAGTGATCTCTCGGGACACGGCACAGATACGCAGTATTTT.

This clonotype was detected only a few times. The chain links TRBV10-1 to TRBJ1-5; a possible D gene is TRBD1 (5 bases). The V and J ends lost 3 bases and 2 bases respectively, with 8 bases between them. Germline lookup yields CDR1 WNHNN and CDR2 SYGVQD (reference sequence). There are 14 residues in the CDR3. This chain's CDR3 is CASSDRVGNQPQHF. The CDR3, as DNA: TGCGCCAGCAGTGACAGGGTTGGCAATCAGCCCCAGCATTTT.

CDR3 nucleotide sequence: TGTGCCAGCAGCGTAGGGTCAAGGCTGGGCACTGAAGCTTTCTTT. Translating it yields CASSVGSRLGTEAFF. This chain uses TRBV9 with TRBJ1-1; D unresolved. With 0 bases removed from V and 4 bases from J, the gap between germline ends came to 13 bases. Germline CDR1 and CDR2: SGDLS and YYNGEE. The CDR3 length is 15 residues.

The chain carries TRBV6-1 and TRBJ1-3, with 7 bases fitting TRBD1. With V trimmed by 5 bases and J by 0 bases, 4 bases remained unmatched. Per germline, CDR1 MNHNS and CDR2 SASEGT. The CDR3 sequence is 15 residues long. The CDR3 loop is CASSTGTDSGNTIYF. The CDR3, as DNA: TGTGCCAGCAGTACCGGGACAGACTCTGGAAACACCATATATTTT.

V gene TRBV29-1 combines with J gene TRBJ1-2, with TRBD1 as a possible D gene (5 bases). V shed 5 bases and J shed 5 bases, with 12 bases lying between them. The CDR3 is made up of 12 amino acids. The germline CDR1 and CDR2 sequences are SQVTM and ANQGSEA. The CDR3 sequence: CSVPYDRYGYTF. The CDR3 nucleotides are TGCAGCGTTCCCTATGACAGATATGGCTACACCTTC. Supplemented by reference TRBV29-1 and TRBJ1-2, the full variable domain reads SAVISQKPSRDICQRGTSLTIQCQVDSQVTMMFWYRQQPGQSLTLIATANQGSEATYESGFVIDKFPISRPNLTFSTLTVSNMSPEDSSIYLCSVPYDRYGYTFGSGTRLTVV.

This clonotype came up a few times. This chain uses TRBV6-1 with TRBJ1-4; the D gene is possibly TRBD1 (5 bases). CDR3 length equals 14 residues. V lost 3 bases and J 5 bases, leaving 10 bases between the germline ends. Germline V CDR1 and CDR2: MNHNS, SASEGT. The CDR3 DNA reads TGTGCCAGCAGTGAGTTAGGGGTAAATGAAAAACTGTTTTTT. It encodes CASSELGVNEKLFF.

This sequence joins TRBV5-1 and TRBJ2-3; D may correspond to TRBD1 or TRBD2 (7 bases each). CDR3 length: 16 amino acids. With 4 bases removed from V and 1 base from J, the gap between germline ends came to 16 bases. The germline V gene has CDR1 SGHRS and CDR2 YFSETQ. CDR3 in DNA: TGCGCCAGCAGCCGCAGGGGGGGTTCGGGCACAGATACGCAGTATTTT. This gives the protein CASSRRGGSGTDTQYF.

The V gene is TRBV7-7, the J gene TRBJ2-5; the D is unclear. With 5 bases removed from V and 1 base from J, the gap between germline ends came to 8 bases. The germline gives CDR1 SSHAT, CDR2 FNYEAQ (reference sequence). The CDR3 is 13 amino acids. The CDR3 protein is CASSPQIQETQYF. The CDR3 coding sequence is TGTGCCAGCAGCCCCCAGATCCAAGAGACCCAGTACTTC. Full variable domain (outside the CDR3, taken from reference TRBV7-7 and TRBJ2-5): GAGVSQSPRYKVTKRGQDVTLRCDPISSHATLYWYQQALGQGPEFLTYFNYEAQPDKSGLPSDRFSAERPEGSISTLTIQRTEQRDSAMYRCASSPQIQETQYFGPGTRLLVL.

In its sample, this clonotype was seen a few times. This rearrangement joins TRBV30 to TRBJ2-3, with 8 bases that match TRBD2. The CDR3 is 16 residues long. The germline gives CDR1 GTSNPN, CDR2 SVGIG (reference sequence). The trim removed 2 bases at V and 0 bases at J, leaving 7 bases unmatched. The CDR3 nucleotides read TGTGCCTGGAGTTTGGGACTAGGATCCAGCACAGATACGCAGTATTTT. This gives the protein CAWSLGLGSSTDTQYF.

This clonotype has ten or more counts. V gene TRBV12-3 or TRBV12-4 combines with J gene TRBJ1-1; D gene unclear. The V end was cut by 2 bases, the J end by 4 bases, with 11 bases between. The CDR3 covers 14 residues. DNA for the CDR3: TGTGCCAGCAGTTTACAATCCAGTGGCACTGAAGCTTTCTTT. Its translation is CASSLQSSGTEAFF.

Details on this clonotype: This may come from a read error, since a much larger clone is one base off. The CDR3 does not end in the conserved phenylalanine or tryptophan, so this is likely a read error. The chain combines TRBV6-4 with TRBJ2-1; 10 bases line up with TRBD2. Germline V gene lookup returns CDR1 MRHNA and CDR2 SNTAGT. V shed 8 bases and J 9 bases; nucleotides not matched to a gene: 4. The CDR3 consists of 12 residues. The CDR3 protein is CASFKREGEQFL. As DNA, the CDR3 is TGTGCCAGCTTTAAGCGGGAGGGTGAGCAGTTCCTC.

The chain recombines TRBV5-1 with TRBJ2-7; D gene unclear. Germline CDR1 and CDR2: SGHRS and YFSETQ. Trimming took off 0 bases at V and 5 bases at J, with 9 bases between the two ends. The length of the CDR3 is 13 residues. The CDR3 loop reads CASSLGADDEQYF. The CDR3, as DNA: TGCGCCAGCAGCTTGGGGGCGGACGACGAGCAGTACTTC.

This clonotype came up many times. This chain's CDR3 is CASSLGAGSLYGYTF. The CDR3 nucleotides are TGTGCCAGCAGCTTAGGGGCTGGGAGCCTCTATGGCTACACCTTC. V gene TRBV7-9 combines with J gene TRBJ1-2, with D hard to call. V was pared by 1 base and J by 4 bases, with 13 bases between. The length of the CDR3 is 15 residues. Per germline, CDR1 SEHNR and CDR2 FQNEAQ (reference sequence).

V and J are TRBV6-5 and TRBJ1-1, with a tentative D call TRBD1 (5 bases). V lost 4 bases and J 2 bases, leaving 14 bases between the germline ends. Germline CDR1 MNHEY, CDR2 SVGAGI. The CDR3 has 15 amino acids. The CDR3 DNA reads TGTGCCAGCAGTTCCCCTGGGGGTCCTAACACTGAAGCTTTCTTT. Protein sequence: CASSSPGGPNTEAFF.

There are a few counts of this clonotype. The chain links TRBV29-1 to TRBJ1-1; D remains unclear. Germline V lookup: CDR1 SQVTM, CDR2 ANQGSEA. V lost 3 bases to trimming and J lost 0 bases, with 8 bases between them. The CDR3 is made up of 13 amino acids. The DNA for the CDR3 is TGCAGCGTTGATAGGCGGATGAACACTGAAGCTTTCTTT. Residues: CSVDRRMNTEAFF.

The rearrangement links TRBV12-3 or TRBV12-4 to TRBJ2-5; 8 bases match TRBD1. The CDR3 has 13 amino acids. The J segment lost 5 bases and the V segment lost 4 bases, leaving 3 bases of the junction unmatched. The CDR3 is CASSYRGEETQYF. In DNA form, the CDR3 reads TGTGCCAGCAGTTACAGGGGGGAGGAGACCCAGTACTTC.

CDR3 DNA sequence: TGCAGTGCTAGAGAGCGCCCTCTTACGGTGTGGGGCTACACCTTC. It is translated as CSARERPLTVWGYTF. The J gene is TRBJ1-2, the V gene TRBV20-1, with D unclear. The germline V gene encodes CDR1 DFQATT and CDR2 SNEGSKA (reference sequence). The CDR3 contains 15 residues. V lost 0 bases to trimming and J lost 8 bases, with 19 bases between them.

This clonotype was counted a few times. This chain links TRBV7-9 with TRBJ1-1; D ambiguous. The CDR3 length is 14 residues. Trimming took off 3 bases at V and 3 bases at J, with 11 bases between the two ends. Germline CDR1 reads SEHNR; CDR2 reads FQNEAQ (reference sequence). The CDR3 protein is CASSLDQQDTEAFF. The CDR3 nucleotides are TGTGCCAGCAGCTTGGACCAGCAGGACACTGAAGCTTTCTTT. The whole variable domain, remainder taken from reference TRBV7-9 and TRBJ1-1, is DTGVSQNPRHKITKRGQNVTFRCDPISEHNRLYWYRQTLGQGPEFLTYFQNEAQLEKSRLLSDRFSAERPKGSFSTLEIQRTEQGDSAMYLCASSLDQQDTEAFFGQGTRLTVV.

This clonotype occurred a few times. The V gene is TRBV20-1, the J gene TRBJ2-1, with TRBD2 matching 12 bases. Trimming at V came to 5 bases and at J to 8 bases, leaving 7 bases not matched to a gene. The CDR3 has 14 amino acids. Germline-derived CDR1 and CDR2 are DFQATT and SNEGSKA (reference sequence). CDR3 DNA: TGCAGTGCTGTTCTAGCGGGAGGGCCTGATGAGCAGTTCTTC. The encoded protein is CSAVLAGGPDEQFF.

This clonotype was seen a handful of times. The CDR3 sequence: CASSLSGQGNQPQHF. For the CDR3, the DNA is TGCGCCAGCAGCTTATCCGGACAGGGCAATCAGCCCCAGCATTTT. The chain recombines TRBV5-1 with TRBJ1-5, with 7 bases lining up with TRBD1. CDR1 is SGHRS, CDR2 YFSETQ, per germline. This CDR3 is 15 amino acids long. Trimming cost V 2 bases and J 2 bases; bases outside gene matches: 4.

This clonotype was counted between two and nine times. V is TRBV20-1 and J is TRBJ2-1, with 12 bases identical to TRBD2. The V segment lost 0 bases and the J segment 12 bases; nucleotides outside the gene matches: 12. The CDR3 is made up of 16 amino acids. Germline-derived CDR1 and CDR2 are DFQATT and SNEGSKA (reference sequence). The CDR3 coding sequence is TGCAGTGCTAGAGACCCCCTAGCGGGAGGGCTTCTGAGGCAGTTCTTC. Its translation is CSARDPLAGGLLRQFF.

V is TRBV6-2 or TRBV6-3 and J is TRBJ2-7; D is unresolved. V was cut by 10 bases and J by 5 bases, with 15 bases left in between. The CDR3 totals 12 residues. CDR1 and CDR2 from the germline V gene are MNHEY and SVGEGT. The CDR3 loop is CATGPQGNEQYF. CDR3 nucleotide sequence: TGTGCCACCGGGCCTCAAGGGAACGAGCAGTACTTC.

This chain links TRBV6-1 with TRBJ2-7; D remains unclear. V was trimmed by 6 bases and J by 1 base, leaving 10 bases between them. The CDR3 is 13 amino acids. Germline loops: CDR1 MNHNS, CDR2 SASEGT. CDR3 loop: CASSPPRSYEQYF. The CDR3 DNA is TGTGCCAGCAGCCCACCTAGGTCCTACGAGCAGTACTTC.

The chain employs TRBV7-3 and TRBJ2-6; TRBD1 matches 9 bases. The CDR3 sequence is 18 residues long. The ends lost 0 bases at V and 4 bases at J; junction bases unmatched: 7. Germline-derived CDR1 and CDR2 are SGHTA and FQGTGA. The CDR3 nucleotides are TGTGCCAGCAGCTTAACAGGGACAGGGTTTTCCGGGGCCAACGTCCTGACTTTC. Its protein product is CASSLTGTGFSGANVLTF.

This clonotype was picked up a small number of times. The chain links TRBV5-1 to TRBJ1-2; TRBD1 might be the D (6 bases). With 0 bases removed from V and 1 base from J, the gap between germline ends came to 10 bases. The CDR3 runs 15 residues. Per germline, CDR1 SGHRS and CDR2 YFSETQ. Here the CDR3 reads CASSLAGQFNYGYTF. As DNA, the CDR3 is TGCGCCAGCAGCTTGGCCGGACAGTTTAACTATGGCTACACCTTC.

This clonotype has at least ten counts. V and J are TRBV7-2 and TRBJ1-1; D gene unclear. V was trimmed by 4 bases and J by 0 bases, leaving 6 bases between them. The V gene's germline CDR1 is SGHTA and CDR2 FQGNSA. The length of the CDR3 is 13 residues. Here the CDR3 reads CASSSTVNTEAFF. The CDR3 nucleotides are TGTGCCAGCAGCTCGACGGTGAACACTGAAGCTTTCTTT.

This clonotype has a handful of counts. The V call is TRBV4-2, the J call TRBJ1-2, with D perhaps matching TRBD1 (6 bases). Trimming left V 1 base short and J 8 bases short, with 14 bases between. The CDR3 covers 14 residues. Germline V lookup: CDR1 LGHNA, CDR2 YNFKEQ. CDR3 protein: CASSQVGGPKGYTF. The CDR3 nucleotides read TGTGCCAGCAGCCAAGTGGGGGGCCCAAAAGGCTACACCTTC.

V gene TRBV12-3 or TRBV12-4 combines with J gene TRBJ2-2, with 7 bases identical to TRBD2. This CDR3 comprises 14 residues. V gave up 2 bases and J gave up 6 bases; unmatched junction bases: 3. CDR3 DNA sequence: TGTGCCAGCAGTTTATCCAGCGGGGCCGGGGAGCTGTTTTTT. It encodes CASSLSSGAGELFF.

The table lists this clonotype with a few counts. The chain employs TRBV12-3 or TRBV12-4 and TRBJ2-4; D is ambiguous. The CDR3 is made up of 13 amino acids. V lost 6 bases and J 8 bases, leaving 14 bases between the germline ends. CDR3 sequence: CASSTKNVDIQYF. For the CDR3, the DNA is TGTGCCAGCAGCACTAAGAATGTCGACATTCAGTACTTC.